This T cell receptor beta chain was recorded in a study of blood T cell repertoires in COVID-19. Study at large: Specimens from acute and convalescent COVID-19 originated in the United States, Italy and Spain.

V lost 0 bases and J lost 7; bases outside the gene matches: 9. Germline V lookup: CDR1 SGHRS, CDR2 YFSETQ. The CDR3 is made up of 15 amino acids. Here immunoSEQ multiplex PCR was the method, and the copy in TCRdb shows in-frame clones only, minus some. The sample has about 150,000 clones, around 85% seen once; the top ten hold around 0.63%. The chain combines TRBV5-1 with TRBJ2-7, with TRBD1 identical over 8 bases. The specimen was peripheral blood. The TCR originated in a man in his sixties with COVID-19, enrolled during active disease. The CDR3 sequence is CASSLVSQGAGEQYF. CDR3 in DNA: TGCGCCAGCAGCTTGGTAAGCCAGGGGGCAGGGGAGCAGTACTTC.